Listed here are 5 T cell receptor beta chains from one sample, sequenced in a study of cytomegalovirus exposure and HLA in healthy donors. The PCR was carried out with 60 Vbeta primers and 13 Jbeta primers. Assay: immunoSEQ multiplex PCR; the TCRdb copy retains only in-frame clones and omits some. The sample consists of 120,000 or so clones, about three quarters of them appearing once. Sequenced material: PBMCs. These receptors all come from a man in his 60s in good health and CMV-seropositive.

The J gene is TRBJ2-1, the V gene TRBV7-6, with 7 positions matching TRBD2. The CDR3 contains 15 residues. Germline V gene sequence: CDR1 SGHVS, CDR2 FNYEAQ. The V gene end was trimmed by 2 bases and the J gene end by 6 bases; junction bases not matched to a gene: 7. In DNA form, the CDR3 reads TGTGCCAGCAGCTTATGGGGGGGTATTTTCAATGAGCAGTTCTTC. Its protein is CASSLWGGIFNEQFF.

The chain joins TRBV5-5 to TRBJ1-5; D possibly corresponds to TRBD1 (5 bases). V was trimmed by 6 bases and J by 2 bases, leaving 15 bases between them. CDR1 is SGHKS and CDR2 is YYEKEE in the germline V gene (reference sequence). This CDR3 has 15 residues. CDR3 amino acids: CASNGGAGGNQPQHF. CDR3 nucleotides: TGTGCCAGCAACGGCGGTGCGGGGGGCAATCAGCCCCAGCATTTT.

The rearrangement links TRBV28 to TRBJ2-7, with TRBD1 matching 7 bases. With V trimmed by 4 bases and J by 0 bases, 9 bases remained unmatched. Germline V lookup: CDR1 MDHEN, CDR2 SYDVKM. The CDR3 extends over 16 amino acids. The CDR3 loop reads CASSSVDRTLSYEQYF. As DNA, the CDR3 is TGTGCCAGCAGTTCCGTGGACAGGACCCTCTCCTACGAGCAGTACTTC. Full variable domain (remainder filled in from reference TRBV28 and TRBJ2-7): DVKVTQSSRYLVKRTGEKVFLECVQDMDHENMFWYRQDPGLGLRLIYFSYDVKMKEKGDIPEGYSVSREKKERFSLILESASTNQTSMYLCASSSVDRTLSYEQYFGPGTRLTVT.

V gene TRBV5-1 combines with J gene TRBJ1-1; TRBD1 aligns across 11 bases. The germline V gene has CDR1 SGHRS and CDR2 YFSETQ. The length of the CDR3 is 17 residues. The V gene end was trimmed by 4 bases and the J gene end by 1 base; junction bases not matched to a gene: 9. The CDR3: CASSPRTGGLGNTEAFF. CDR3 in DNA: TGCGCCAGCAGCCCACGGACAGGGGGCCTTGGGAACACTGAAGCTTTCTTT.

This clone was observed a handful of times. This chain links TRBV7-2 with TRBJ1-2, with 7 nucleotides matching TRBD1. Trimming removed 6 bases from V and 7 bases from J; junction bases left unmatched: 8. Germline CDR1 SGHTA, CDR2 FQGNSA. This CDR3 is built from 13 residues. CDR3 residues: CASSPAGQPGYTF. The CDR3 DNA follows: TGTGCCAGCAGTCCCGCGGGACAGCCTGGCTACACCTTC. The full variable domain, completed using reference TRBV7-2 and TRBJ1-2, is GAGVSQSPSNKVTEKGKDVELRCDPISGHTALYWYRQSLGQGLEFLIYFQGNSAPDKSGLPSDRFSAERTGGSVSTLTIQRTQQEDSAVYLCASSPAGQPGYTFGSGTRLTVV.